A single sample gave rise to the 29 T cell receptor beta chains below, sequenced in a study of T-cell memory formation after mild COVID-19. TCRdb reprocessed the 5' RACE reads with MiXCR, giving one entry per CDR3 protein. Here the sample spans a few hundred thousand distinct CDR3 sequences, 28% being singletons. Specimen: PBMCs or a T cell subset sorted from them (not recorded which). The origin of the receptors is an adult woman who had mild COVID-19 (a few samples of this study predate the infection). Cell type and time point are not known.

The J gene is TRBJ2-1, the V gene TRBV4-1, with a tentative D call TRBD1 (6 bases). Germline V gives CDR1 MGHRA, CDR2 YSYEKL. Trimming cost V 1 base and J 8 bases, with 18 bases left between them. This CDR3 is built from 16 residues. This chain's CDR3 is CASSQAQNVGGYEQFF. The DNA of the CDR3 is TGCGCCAGCAGCCAAGCTCAAAACGTAGGGGGTTATGAGCAGTTCTTC.

V usage is TRBV7-3 and J usage is TRBJ2-1, with D possibly matching TRBD1 (6 bases). The CDR3 runs to 17 residues. Between the trimmed V and J ends, which lost 5 bases and 5 bases, there was a span of 22 bases. Germline assignment: CDR1 SGHTA and CDR2 FQGTGA. Here the CDR3 DNA reads TGTGCCAGCAGCCTTCAGTTTGGGGGCGCATTAGACAATGAGCAGTTCTTC. This gives the protein CASSLQFGGALDNEQFF.

This clonotype has more than one count but fewer than ten. V usage is TRBV6-2 or TRBV6-3 and J usage is TRBJ2-3; 7 bases line up with TRBD2. Germline CDR1 reads MNHEY; CDR2 reads SVGEGT. This CDR3 is built from 18 residues. With V trimmed by 7 bases and J by 0 bases, 16 bases remained unmatched. The CDR3 reads CASTTELAEKSSTDTQYF. The CDR3 DNA follows: TGTGCCAGCACCACGGAGCTAGCGGAAAAGTCTAGCACAGATACGCAGTATTTT.

This clonotype was seen only a few times. V and J are TRBV24-1 and TRBJ2-2; TRBD2 is a possible D gene (6 bases). Germline V gives CDR1 KGHDR, CDR2 SFDVKD. Trimming left V 3 bases short and J 0 bases short, with 10 bases between. CDR3 length equals 16 residues. CDR3 protein: CATSDRRGPNTGELFF. The DNA of the CDR3 is TGTGCCACCAGTGATCGGAGGGGACCGAACACCGGGGAGCTGTTTTTT.

The chain has TRBV5-1 and TRBJ1-2; 8 nucleotides agree with TRBD1. CDR1 is SGHRS, CDR2 YFSETQ, per germline. CDR3 length: 16 amino acids. Trimming cost V 0 bases and J 5 bases; bases outside gene matches: 9. CDR3 nucleotide sequence: TGCGCCAGCAGCTTGGAAACTGGGGACAGGAATTATGGCTACACCTTC. This sequence encodes CASSLETGDRNYGYTF.

The chain employs TRBV30 and TRBJ2-7, with D possibly matching TRBD2 (5 bases). This CDR3 is 16 amino acids long. The V gene's germline CDR1 is GTSNPN and CDR2 SVGIG (reference sequence). V was pared by 2 bases and J by 0 bases, with 17 bases between. The chain's CDR3 is CAWSPTGIFISYEQYF. In nucleotides, the CDR3 is TGTGCCTGGAGTCCAACCGGGATCTTCATCTCCTACGAGCAGTACTTC.

This clonotype was recorded a few times. The chain couples TRBV29-1 to TRBJ2-7; no clear D. V was shortened by 4 bases and J by 0 bases, with 10 bases between the two germline ends. The CDR3 is 13 amino acids. Germline V lookup: CDR1 SQVTM, CDR2 ANQGSEA. CDR3 loop: CSVVPALSYEQYF. The CDR3, as DNA: TGCAGCGTTGTACCGGCTCTCTCCTACGAGCAGTACTTC.

This clonotype was observed a few times. V gene TRBV11-3 combines with J gene TRBJ2-1; 8 nucleotides match TRBD2. CDR3 length: 15 amino acids. V lost 6 bases to trimming and J lost 10 bases; unmatched junction nucleotides: 14. Germline lookup yields CDR1 SGHNT and CDR2 YENEEA. CDR3 sequence reads: CASRGRDSGTREQFF. Here the CDR3 DNA reads TGTGCCAGCAGGGGGAGAGATAGCGGGACACGGGAGCAGTTCTTC.

The chain couples TRBV3-1 to TRBJ2-5, with TRBD1 matching over 7 bases. The CDR3 has 13 amino acids. V lost 3 bases to trimming and J lost 10 bases; unmatched junction nucleotides: 8. Germline loops: CDR1 LGHDT, CDR2 YNNKEL (reference sequence). Here the CDR3 DNA reads TGTGCCAGCAGCCAGACAGGGTTGGGATTCCAGTACTTC. Protein: CASSQTGLGFQYF.

This clonotype was found a few times. This chain connects TRBV12-3 or TRBV12-4 to TRBJ2-3, with TRBD2 matching over 10 bases. V was clipped by 5 bases and J by 5 bases; unmatched bases: 7. This CDR3 comprises 15 residues. The CDR3 is CASSRSGGARDTQYF. DNA for the CDR3: TGTGCCAGCAGTCGCAGCGGGGGGGCCAGAGATACGCAGTATTTT.

This chain joins TRBV4-1 and TRBJ2-3, with 10 bases matching TRBD2. V dropped 1 base and J dropped 0; count of bases not matched to a gene: 7. The CDR3 is 18 amino acids. Looked up from germline, CDR1 is MGHRA and CDR2 is YSYEKL. The CDR3 nucleotides read TGCGCCAGCAGCCAAGCTAGCGGGGGACCGACTAGCACAGATACGCAGTATTTT. Its translation is CASSQASGGPTSTDTQYF.

V and J are TRBV18 and TRBJ2-7, with 9 bases that match TRBD1. Germline CDR1 KGHSH, CDR2 LQKENI. V was clipped by 6 bases and J by 6 bases; unmatched bases: 3. This CDR3 has 12 amino acids. The CDR3 reads CASSGQGLEQYF. The CDR3 DNA reads as TGTGCCAGCTCGGGACAGGGTCTCGAGCAGTACTTC. Full variable domain (remainder filled in from reference TRBV18 and TRBJ2-7): NAGVMQNPRHLVRRRGQEARLRCSPMKGHSHVYWYRQLPEEGLKFMVYLQKENIIDESGMPKERFSAEFPKEGPSILRIQQVVRGDSAAYFCASSGQGLEQYFGPGTRLTVT.

V usage is TRBV28 and J usage is TRBJ1-1; the match to TRBD1 covers 9 bases. The V segment lost 3 bases and the J segment 7 bases; nucleotides outside the gene matches: 6. The CDR3 sequence is 14 residues long. Germline V gene data show CDR1 as MDHEN and CDR2 as SYDVKM. Written as DNA, the CDR3 is TGTGCCAGCAGTTTTCCCTCGGGACAGGGTGAAGCTTTCTTT. This gives the protein CASSFPSGQGEAFF.

V and J are TRBV6-1 and TRBJ1-1; maybe TRBD1 (5 bases). The germline V gene encodes CDR1 MNHNS and CDR2 SASEGT. This CDR3 comprises 14 residues. V shed 9 bases and J shed 5 bases, with 19 bases lying between them. The CDR3 nucleotides read TGTGCCAGTGGGGCAGGGTTAGGATGGACTGAAGCTTTCTTT. It translates to CASGAGLGWTEAFF.

J is TRBJ1-2 and V is TRBV6-5; D not resolved. V lost 3 bases, J lost 4 bases, and 12 bases lay in between. The CDR3 totals 14 residues. Germline V lookup: CDR1 MNHEY, CDR2 SVGAGI. The CDR3 nucleotides read TGTGCCAGCAGTTATGGAGGGTCGTCCTATGGCTACACCTTC. Encoded protein: CASSYGGSSYGYTF.

Of note for this clonotype: Germline and junction disagree at one end, which may indicate a read error. V and J are TRBV7-7 and TRBJ1-2; D gene unclear. Per germline, CDR1 SSHAT and CDR2 FNYEAQ (reference sequence). The CDR3 has 14 amino acids. The CDR3 protein is CASSPLDPRWGYTF. DNA for the CDR3: TGTGCTAGCAGCCCTCTTGACCCTCGGTGGGGCTACACCTTC.

This rearrangement joins TRBV7-9 to TRBJ2-7; D might be TRBD1 (5 bases). The CDR3 has 12 residues. V was pared by 5 bases and J by 6 bases, with 11 bases between. From germline, CDR1 is SEHNR and CDR2 FQNEAQ (reference sequence). The CDR3 nucleotides read TGTGCCAGCAGCCCCAAAGGGGTCGAGCAGTACTTC. Translated: CASSPKGVEQYF.

The chain couples TRBV2 to TRBJ1-5; TRBD1 matches 8 bases. The CDR3 loop spans 16 amino acids. Trimming at V came to 3 bases and at J to 3 bases, leaving 7 bases not matched to a gene. The germline gives CDR1 SNHLY, CDR2 FYNNEI. Here the CDR3 reads CASSEQGAWVNQPQHF. The CDR3 bases are TGTGCCAGCAGTGAGCAGGGGGCATGGGTCAATCAGCCCCAGCATTTT.

This clonotype has only a few counts. V usage is TRBV7-8 and J usage is TRBJ2-3; the D gene is possibly TRBD2 (5 bases). CDR1 SGHVS and CDR2 FQNEAQ come from the germline V gene. This CDR3 is built from 17 residues. V was cut by 4 bases and J by 5 bases, with 22 bases left in between. This CDR3 reads CASSSRASRAFGDTQYF. In DNA, the CDR3 is TGTGCCAGCAGCTCTAGGGCTAGCCGAGCCTTCGGAGATACGCAGTATTTT.

This clonotype was seen a handful of times. The chain has TRBV20-1 and TRBJ1-2; no definite D call. CDR1 and CDR2 (germline): DFQATT, SNEGSKA (reference sequence). The CDR3 consists of 13 residues. V lost 3 bases and J lost 4, with 12 bases in between. CDR3 nucleotides: TGCAGTGCTAGTCCGAAAGCGGGCTATGGCTACACCTTC. Its protein is CSASPKAGYGYTF.

This sequence joins TRBV29-1 and TRBJ1-2; a weak D match, TRBD1 (6 bases). Trimming took off 0 bases at V and 7 bases at J, with 15 bases between the two ends. The V gene's germline CDR1 is SQVTM and CDR2 ANQGSEA. The CDR3 is 14 amino acids. This CDR3 is CSVEDRRGSGGYTF. The CDR3 bases are TGCAGCGTTGAAGATCGGAGGGGGAGCGGTGGCTACACCTTC.

This clonotype was seen only a few times. J is TRBJ2-3 and V is TRBV9; no reliable D call. Germline V gene sequence: CDR1 SGDLS, CDR2 YYNGEE. V lost 4 bases and J lost 4, with 16 bases in between. The CDR3 sequence is 15 residues long. CDR3 sequence (DNA): TGTGCCAGCAGCCCTTATGGGTGGGCAGCAGATACGCAGTATTTT. It codes for CASSPYGWAADTQYF.

The V call is TRBV5-1, the J call TRBJ1-3; D not certain. Trimming removed 2 bases at V and 0 bases at J, with 9 bases between. The germline V gene has CDR1 SGHRS and CDR2 YFSETQ. This CDR3 region has 15 residues. In nucleotides, the CDR3 is TGCGCCAGCAGCTTTGGGCCGAGCTCTGGAAACACCATATATTTT. Residues: CASSFGPSSGNTIYF.

The gene calls are TRBV7-2 and TRBJ2-1, with a weak D call TRBD2 (6 bases). The CDR3 spans 15 residues. The germline V gene encodes CDR1 SGHTA and CDR2 FQGNSA. V lost 5 bases and J lost 6, with 17 bases in between. The CDR3 DNA sequence: TGTGCCAGCAGCCTACTGACGGGAGCTGGCAATGAGCAGTTCTTC. This codes for CASSLLTGAGNEQFF.

This clonotype was picked up a small number of times. The rearrangement links TRBV7-9 to TRBJ2-3, with D perhaps TRBD2 (6 bases). The CDR3 totals 16 residues. Trimming took 5 bases from V and 7 from J, leaving 22 bases between them. The germline V gene encodes CDR1 SEHNR and CDR2 FQNEAQ (reference sequence). In nucleotides, the CDR3 is TGTGCCAGCAGCGCGGACCCCGCGGGACGGTATAATACGCAGTATTTT. Residues: CASSADPAGRYNTQYF.

This clonotype was seen once. One end of the junction is discordant with germline, which a read error may explain. V is TRBV12-3 or TRBV12-4 and J is TRBJ2-7; 9 bases map to TRBD1. The CDR3 runs 14 residues. The CDR3: CDSSVGQGIYEQYF. Here the CDR3 DNA reads TGTGACAGCAGTGTCGGACAGGGGATCTACGAGCAGTACTTC.

This clonotype has at least ten counts. The J gene is TRBJ2-3, the V gene TRBV5-6, with 9 bases matching TRBD2. V dropped 3 bases and J dropped 2; count of bases not matched to a gene: 1. The CDR3 length is 14 residues. The germline CDR1 and CDR2 sequences are SGHDT and YYEEEE. CDR3 DNA sequence: TGTGCCAGCAGCTCGGGACTAGCCACAGATACGCAGTATTTT. This translates into CASSSGLATDTQYF.

The rearrangement links TRBV24-1 to TRBJ2-5; TRBD2 might be the D (6 bases). Germline assignment: CDR1 KGHDR and CDR2 SFDVKD. This CDR3 is 16 amino acids long. V was clipped by 5 bases and J by 1 base, with 16 bases between them. The CDR3 is CATSAGVGTIQETQYF. CDR3 nucleotide sequence: TGTGCCACCAGTGCGGGAGTCGGGACGATCCAAGAGACCCAGTACTTC.

CDR3 sequence reads: CASSLVEGYNEQFF. The CDR3 DNA sequence: TGCGCCAGCAGCTTGGTTGAAGGATACAATGAGCAGTTCTTC. J is TRBJ2-1 and V is TRBV5-1, with D unclear. Trimming left V 0 bases short and J 4 bases short, with 8 bases between. The CDR3 is made up of 14 amino acids. Germline V gene data show CDR1 as SGHRS and CDR2 as YFSETQ.